The clone carrying this T cell receptor beta chain was counted a few times. Mismatch with germline at one junction end may stem from a read error. This sample was taken from a study of blood T cells in healthy people across ages. The CDR3 extends over 14 amino acids. Germline assignment: CDR1 SGHNT and CDR2 YYREEE (reference sequence). Sample-barcoded 5' priming and a J-beta primer mix drove a second PCR of roughly 7 to 11 cycles. TCRdb reprocessed the 5' RACE reads via MiXCR and lists one record per CDR3 protein. The sample includes some 930,000 distinct CDR3 sequences, almost 30% of them seen just once. Separately, the same data were catalogued under a study of T cells of mothers and their children. This second study notes: The study obtained over 8 million TCR beta CDR3 reads per mother and about 3 million per child. Detection of persistent microchimeric T cell clones did not occur.

The TCR was taken from a middle-aged woman in good health. The rearrangement links TRBV5-4 to TRBJ2-7, with D tentatively TRBD1 (7 bases). Sequencing used blood. The CDR3 sequence is CTSRGTADPYEQYF. DNA of the CDR3: TGTACCAGCAGGGGGACTGCCGACCCCTACGAGCAGTACTTC.